This T cell receptor (beta chain) was recorded in a study of cytomegalovirus exposure and HLA in healthy donors. V trimming: 2 bases; J trimming: 2 bases; junction bases outside the gene matches: 16. The CDR3 contains 20 residues. Germline-derived CDR1 and CDR2 are SGHRS and YFSETQ. Primers for the PCR totalled 60 Vbeta and 13 Jbeta. Clones were sequenced by immunoSEQ multiplex PCR, and TCRdb holds only the in-frame ones, with some missing. The sample lists about 210,000 clones, more than 75% occurring once. The chain employs TRBV5-1 and TRBJ2-4, with 10 bases matching TRBD1. Sample: PBMCs. This receptor was obtained from a man between 35 and 55 years old in good health and CMV-seropositive. The CDR3 sequence is CASSFLSAGTGDLTKNIQYF. The DNA of the CDR3 is TGCGCCAGCAGCTTCCTTAGTGCCGGGACAGGGGACTTAACCAAAAACATTCAGTACTTC.